One and the same sample provided the 18 T cell receptor beta chains below, sequenced in a study of early T cells in non-severe SARS-CoV-2 infection. TCRdb ran MiXCR on the 5' RACE reads and lists one entry per CDR3 protein. The top ten hold roughly 6.8% of the sample, which has about 69,000 distinct CDR3 sequences, over 9.5% seen once. The sample taken for sequencing was whole blood. All receptors derive from an adult who was a healthcare worker with PCR-confirmed SARS-CoV-2 infection or an uninfected control (not recorded which).

There are many counts of this clonotype. V and J are TRBV29-1 and TRBJ1-6; 11 nucleotides line up with TRBD1. The CDR3 runs 16 residues. Germline values: CDR1 SQVTM, CDR2 ANQGSEA. The junction had 4 bases not matched to a gene; V was cut back by 1 base and J by 5 bases. DNA of the CDR3: TGCAGCGTTGAAGGGGGACAGGGGGAAAATAATTCACCCCTCCACTTT. Translated, it gives CSVEGGQGENNSPLHF.

The genes are TRBV7-2 and TRBJ1-6, with D unclear. The V gene lost 5 bases and the J gene lost 4 bases, with 9 bases spanning the gap. CDR3 length: 14 residues. Germline V gives CDR1 SGHTA, CDR2 FQGNSA. The CDR3 spells CASSPILYNSPLHF. In nucleotides, the CDR3 is TGTGCCAGCAGCCCCATCCTTTATAATTCACCCCTCCACTTT.

The chain has TRBV7-6 and TRBJ2-2; D perhaps matches TRBD2 (5 bases). Trimming pared 2 bases from V and 4 bases from J, leaving 11 bases between. CDR3 size: 15 residues. Germline V gene data show CDR1 as SGHVS and CDR2 as FNYEAQ. The CDR3 DNA is TGTGCCAGCAGCTTAACGAGGGCCAGCACCGGGGAGCTGTTTTTT. Residues: CASSLTRASTGELFF.

The rearrangement uses TRBV7-9 and TRBJ1-3; TRBD1 might be the D (6 bases). Trimming removed 10 bases at V and 2 bases at J, with 15 bases between. CDR3 length: 14 amino acids. Germline-derived CDR1 and CDR2 are SEHNR and FQNEAQ (reference sequence). The CDR3 is CAKATGEAGNTIYF. The DNA of the CDR3 is TGTGCCAAGGCGACAGGCGAAGCTGGAAACACCATATATTTT.

The chain joins TRBV2 to TRBJ2-7; tentative D call: TRBD1 (5 bases). V lost 8 bases and J lost 1, with 15 bases in between. Germline V gene lookup returns CDR1 SNHLY and CDR2 FYNNEI. This CDR3 contains 14 residues. The CDR3 DNA is TGTGCCAGCTTTGGGCAGGGTCGGTCCTACGAGCAGTACTTC. Its protein product is CASFGQGRSYEQYF. Full variable domain (remainder filled in from reference TRBV2 and TRBJ2-7): EPEVTQTPSHQVTQMGQEVILRCVPISNHLYFYWYRQILGQKVEFLVSFYNNEISEKSEIFDDQFSVERPDGSNFTLKIRSTKLEDSAMYFCASFGQGRSYEQYFGPGTRLTVT.

This clonotype was recorded at least ten times. The rearrangement joins TRBV11-2 to TRBJ2-5; D uncertain. Germline V CDR1 and CDR2: SGHAT, FQNNGV. The V end lost 0 bases, the J end lost 1 base, and 9 bases lay between the germline ends. The CDR3 totals 15 residues. The CDR3: CASSLDPRIQETQYF. The CDR3 bases are TGTGCCAGCAGCTTAGATCCCCGGATCCAAGAGACCCAGTACTTC.

The V call is TRBV21-1, the J call TRBJ1-2. TRBV21-1 is recorded as a pseudogene. The length of the CDR3 is 14 residues. The CDR3 DNA follows: TGTGCCAGCACACCAACCCGTGGTCACTATGGCTACACCTTC. Translated: CASTPTRGHYGYTF.

This clonotype was seen ten or more times. This chain uses TRBV7-9 with TRBJ1-4; D is undetermined. This CDR3 has 11 amino acids. V lost 1 base to trimming and J lost 7 bases, with 1 base between them. Germline CDR1 and CDR2: SEHNR and FQNEAQ (reference sequence). CDR3 nucleotide sequence: TGTGCCAGCAGCTTAGTTGAAAAACTGTTTTTT. Its translation: CASSLVEKLFF.

This chain links TRBV12-3 or TRBV12-4 with TRBJ1-2; possibly TRBD1 for D (5 bases). The CDR3 contains 13 residues. Trimming shortened V by 3 bases and J by 2 bases, and 7 bases separated the two germline ends. This CDR3 reads CASSFRQNYGYTF. The CDR3, as DNA: TGTGCCAGCAGTTTTAGACAGAACTATGGCTACACCTTC.

The genes are TRBV5-1 and TRBJ1-2, with a weak D call TRBD1 (5 bases). In germline, CDR1 is SGHRS, CDR2 YFSETQ. The CDR3 runs to 14 residues. V shed 0 bases and J shed 6 bases, with 12 bases lying between them. CDR3 protein: CASSLEWAGNGYTF. The CDR3 nucleotides are TGCGCCAGCAGCTTGGAGTGGGCAGGGAATGGCTACACCTTC.

This clonotype occurred many times. The chain is built from TRBV7-2 and TRBJ2-1, with D possibly called TRBD1 or TRBD2 (5 bases each). In germline, CDR1 is SGHTA, CDR2 FQGNSA. V lost 2 bases to trimming and J lost 8 bases, with 7 bases between them. CDR3 size: 12 residues. The CDR3 is CASSLQGDEQFF. The DNA for the CDR3 is TGTGCCAGCAGCTTACAGGGAGATGAGCAGTTCTTC. Combining the CDR3 with reference TRBV7-2 and TRBJ2-1 gives the whole variable domain GAGVSQSPSNKVTEKGKDVELRCDPISGHTALYWYRQSLGQGLEFLIYFQGNSAPDKSGLPSDRFSAERTGGSVSTLTIQRTQQEDSAVYLCASSLQGDEQFFGPGTRLTVL.

The chain links TRBV18 to TRBJ2-5; D might be TRBD1 (6 bases). Trimming took 3 bases from V and 3 from J, leaving 8 bases between them. The length of the CDR3 is 13 residues. CDR1 and CDR2 (germline): KGHSH, LQKENI. In DNA form, the CDR3 reads TGTGCCAGCTCACCTACAGGGAAAGAGACCCAGTACTTC. It translates to CASSPTGKETQYF.

This clonotype appeared many times. The CDR3 DNA reads as TGCGCCAGCAGCTCACTAGCGGGAGTTGGCACAGATACGCAGTATTTT. Protein: CASSSLAGVGTDTQYF. J is TRBJ2-3 and V is TRBV5-1; 11 bases align to TRBD2. Germline assignment: CDR1 SGHRS and CDR2 YFSETQ. V shed 3 bases, J shed 1 base, and the junction held 4 bases outside the gene matches. The length of the CDR3 is 16 residues.

A single count supports this clonotype. V usage is TRBV5-8 and J usage is TRBJ2-1; D is ambiguous. The CDR3 spans 14 residues. Germline CDR1 is SGHTS and CDR2 is YDEGEE. V lost 1 base to trimming and J lost 0 bases, with 5 bases between them. In DNA, the CDR3 is TGTGCCAGCAGCTTGCAATTCTCCTACAATGAGCAGTTCTTC. Its protein is CASSLQFSYNEQFF.

Concerning this clonotype itself: A read error may produce the germline difference seen at one junction end. The CDR3 nucleotides are TGCGCCATCAGCCAAGACGGGGGCGATGAGCAGTTCTTC. Encoded protein: CAISQDGGDEQFF. The rearrangement uses TRBV4-3 and TRBJ2-1; perhaps D is TRBD1 or TRBD2 (6 bases each). The CDR3 has 13 residues. The germline CDR1 and CDR2 sequences are LGHNA and YSLEER.

V and J are TRBV5-4 and TRBJ2-1; 8 bases are a match to TRBD2. The trim removed 1 base at V and 0 bases at J, leaving 6 bases unmatched. Germline-derived CDR1 and CDR2 are SGHNT and YYREEE (reference sequence). CDR3 length: 17 residues. This CDR3 is CASSLRASGRSYNEQFF. The CDR3 coding sequence is TGTGCCAGCAGCTTGAGAGCTAGCGGGCGCTCCTACAATGAGCAGTTCTTC. The variable domain in full, completed from reference TRBV5-4 and TRBJ2-1, reads ETGVTQSPTHLIKTRGQQVTLRCSSQSGHNTVSWYQQALGQGPQFIFQYYREEENGRGNFPPRFSGLQFPNYSSELNVNALELDDSALYLCASSLRASGRSYNEQFFGPGTRLTVL.

In its sample, this clonotype was seen a few times. The chain joins TRBV10-3 to TRBJ1-2; D is perhaps TRBD1 (5 bases). The CDR3 is 15 residues long. Trimming took 7 bases from V and 1 from J, leaving 16 bases between them. Germline-derived CDR1 and CDR2 are ENHRY and SYGVKD. CDR3 protein: CAINSPRQYNYGYTF. The CDR3 DNA sequence: TGTGCCATCAATTCCCCCAGACAGTATAACTATGGCTACACCTTC.

The rearrangement joins TRBV5-1 to TRBJ2-2; D remains unclear. The CDR3 contains 14 residues. Germline CDR1 is SGHRS and CDR2 is YFSETQ. V lost 4 bases to trimming and J lost 0 bases, with 7 bases between them. The CDR3 is CASSREPNTGELFF. DNA for the CDR3: TGCGCCAGCAGCAGAGAACCGAACACCGGGGAGCTGTTTTTT.